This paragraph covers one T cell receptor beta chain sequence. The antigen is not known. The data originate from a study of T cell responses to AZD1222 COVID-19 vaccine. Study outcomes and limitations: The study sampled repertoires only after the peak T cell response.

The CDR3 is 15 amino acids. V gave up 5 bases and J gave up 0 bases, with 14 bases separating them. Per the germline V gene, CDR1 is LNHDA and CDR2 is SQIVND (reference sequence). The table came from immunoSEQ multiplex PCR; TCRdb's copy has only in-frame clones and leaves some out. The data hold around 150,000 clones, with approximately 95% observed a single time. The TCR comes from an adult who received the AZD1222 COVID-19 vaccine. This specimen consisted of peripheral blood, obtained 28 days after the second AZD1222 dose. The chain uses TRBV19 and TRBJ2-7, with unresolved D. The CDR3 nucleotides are TGTGCCAGTAGTCCGTCCCTTCAGAGCTCCTACGAGCAGTACTTC. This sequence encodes CASSPSLQSSYEQYF.